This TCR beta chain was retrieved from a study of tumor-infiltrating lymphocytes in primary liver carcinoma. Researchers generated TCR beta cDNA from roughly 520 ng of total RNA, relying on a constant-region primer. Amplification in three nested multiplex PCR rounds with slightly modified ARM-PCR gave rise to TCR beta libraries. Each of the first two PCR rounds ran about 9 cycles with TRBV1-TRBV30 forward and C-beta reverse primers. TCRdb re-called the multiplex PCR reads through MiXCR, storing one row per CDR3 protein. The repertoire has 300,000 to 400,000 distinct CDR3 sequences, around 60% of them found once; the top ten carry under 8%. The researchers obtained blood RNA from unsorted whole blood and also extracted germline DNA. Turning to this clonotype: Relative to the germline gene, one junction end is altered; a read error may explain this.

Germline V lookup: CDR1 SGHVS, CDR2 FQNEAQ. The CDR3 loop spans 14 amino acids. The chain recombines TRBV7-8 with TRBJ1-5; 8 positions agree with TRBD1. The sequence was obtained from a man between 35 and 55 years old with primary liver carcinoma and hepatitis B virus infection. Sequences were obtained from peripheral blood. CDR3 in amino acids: CASNTQGGNQPHHF. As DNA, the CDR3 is TGTGCCAGCAACACACAGGGGGGCAATCAGCCCCATCATTTT.